The clone carrying this T cell receptor beta chain occurred a few times. Through a sample-barcoded 5' primer and a J-beta primer mix, a second PCR was run for roughly 7 to 11 cycles. TCRdb re-analysed the 5' RACE reads in MiXCR, keeping a single row per CDR3 protein. The sample holds roughly 830,000 distinct CDR3 sequences, 60% to 80% seen once. This CDR3 contains 14 residues. Per the germline V gene, CDR1 is SGHVS and CDR2 is FNYEAQ. With 5 bases removed from V and 7 bases from J, the gap between germline ends came to 12 bases. The sample belongs to a study of blood T cells in healthy people across ages.

This chain connects TRBV7-6 to TRBJ1-6; tentative D call: TRBD1 (5 bases). Sequencing was carried out using blood. This receptor was identified in a man aged 25 to 45 in good health. CDR3 sequence reads: CASSPGRRNSPLHF. The CDR3 DNA follows: TGTGCCAGCAGCCCGGGACGGAGGAATTCACCCCTCCACTTT.